In its sample, the clone carrying this T cell receptor (beta chain) was seen a few times. CDR3 size: 16 residues. V lost 3 bases and J lost 3; bases outside the gene matches: 11. Germline CDR1 SGDLS, CDR2 YYNGEE. This specimen belongs to a study of OX40 agonist ivuxolimab in advanced cancers. The repertoire was sequenced with immunoSEQ multiplex PCR; TCRdb's copy has only in-frame clones and lacks some. The sample shows approximately 71,000 clones, about 84% of them seen only once. Sequenced material: CD4+ or CD8+ T cells sorted from blood, taken in a trial of the OX40 agonist ivuxolimab. The sequence was obtained from an adult with an advanced solid tumor such as melanoma, head and neck, liver or kidney cancer. The genes are TRBV9 and TRBJ1-1, with 7 bases lining up with TRBD1. CDR3 protein: CASSDPQGTFDTEAFF. The CDR3 bases are TGTGCCAGCAGCGACCCACAGGGGACGTTCGACACTGAAGCTTTCTTT.